These 18 T cell receptor beta chains were sequenced from one sample in a study of blood T cell repertoires in COVID-19. Sequencing was performed with immunoSEQ multiplex PCR; in TCRdb, only in-frame clones are kept and a portion is missing. This sample has roughly 100,000 clones, with roughly 90% found just once. The source material was peripheral blood. The receptors stem from a woman in her sixties or seventies with acute or convalescent COVID-19.

This clone was recorded only once. The J gene is TRBJ2-3, the V gene TRBV5-1; maybe TRBD1 (8 bases). The CDR3 is 16 amino acids. Trimming took off 3 bases at V and 3 bases at J, with 17 bases between the two ends. Germline lookup yields CDR1 SGHRS and CDR2 YFSETQ. The CDR3 region has the DNA TGCGCCAGCAGCTCGGACGGACAGGGAGGGACAGATACGCAGTATTTT. Translated, it gives CASSSDGQGGTDTQYF.

The chain has TRBV4-2 and TRBJ2-1; 10 bases are shared with TRBD2. The CDR3 is 16 amino acids. The J segment lost 8 bases and the V segment lost 0 bases, leaving 7 bases of the junction unmatched. Germline values: CDR1 LGHNA, CDR2 YNFKEQ. CDR3 bases: TGTGCCAGCAGCCAAGATTTCAGCGGGGGGGCAGATGAGCAGTTCTTC. It is translated as CASSQDFSGGADEQFF.

V and J are TRBV19 and TRBJ1-2; weak D call: TRBD1 (6 bases). Looked up from germline, CDR1 is LNHDA and CDR2 is SQIVND (reference sequence). The CDR3 runs to 14 residues. Deletions cut 5 bases from V and 2 bases from J, with 12 bases between. The CDR3 sequence is CASSENRENYGYTF. In nucleotides, the CDR3 is TGTGCCAGTAGTGAAAACAGGGAGAACTATGGCTACACCTTC.

This sequence joins TRBV9 and TRBJ2-3; D might be TRBD1 (5 bases). Trimming removed 0 bases at V and 7 bases at J, with 9 bases between. This CDR3 has 13 amino acids. Looked up from germline, CDR1 is SGDLS and CDR2 is YYNGEE. The CDR3 loop is CASSVEDTNTQYF. The CDR3 DNA reads TGTGCCAGCAGCGTAGAGGACACGAATACGCAGTATTTT.

This clone was observed a few times. This chain joins TRBV10-2 and TRBJ2-7; 8 nucleotides line up with TRBD2. Per the germline V gene, CDR1 is WSHSY and CDR2 is SAAADI. J was trimmed by 4 bases and V by 8 bases; bases with no gene match: 7. This CDR3 is 13 amino acids long. Here the CDR3 reads CASHGTRQYEQYF. CDR3 DNA sequence: TGCGCCAGCCATGGGACTAGGCAGTACGAGCAGTACTTC.

The genes are TRBV20-1 and TRBJ1-1; 7 nucleotides agree with TRBD1. V was pared by 3 bases and J by 0 bases, with 4 bases of the junction left unmatched. This CDR3 comprises 14 residues. Germline CDR1 DFQATT, CDR2 SNEGSKA (reference sequence). CDR3 DNA sequence: TGCAGTGCTAGTTGGGGACAGATGAACACTGAAGCTTTCTTT. Protein sequence: CSASWGQMNTEAFF.

The rearrangement uses TRBV6-4 and TRBJ2-1, with TRBD1 matching 11 bases. With V trimmed by 4 bases and J by 10 bases, 12 bases remained unmatched. Germline loops: CDR1 MRHNA, CDR2 SNTAGT. This CDR3 is built from 16 residues. The CDR3 loop is CASSARRDRGIGEQFF. The CDR3 region has the DNA TGTGCCAGCAGTGCCCGGAGGGACAGGGGGATTGGGGAGCAGTTCTTC.

The chain couples TRBV2 to TRBJ2-1, with 9 positions matching TRBD2. V shed 8 bases and J 5 bases; nucleotides not matched to a gene: 13. The CDR3 has 16 residues. CDR1 is SNHLY, CDR2 FYNNEI, per germline. CDR3 sequence (DNA): TGTGCCAGCGTCAGGCGGGAGGGCCTTATAAACAATGAGCAGTTCTTC. It translates to CASVRREGLINNEQFF.

The chain links TRBV19 to TRBJ1-2, with D perhaps matching TRBD1 (5 bases). Germline V gene data show CDR1 as LNHDA and CDR2 as SQIVND (reference sequence). This CDR3 region has 13 residues. V lost 3 bases to trimming and J lost 7 bases, with 12 bases between them. For the CDR3, the DNA is TGTGCCAGTAGTATCATGGGGGGATCTGGCTACACCTTC. It yields the protein CASSIMGGSGYTF.

The chain recombines TRBV2 with TRBJ1-3; possible D gene TRBD1, 6 bases. Germline V gene lookup returns CDR1 SNHLY and CDR2 FYNNEI. The CDR3 length is 14 residues. Trimming removed 8 bases at V and 4 bases at J, with 15 bases between. The CDR3 is CASVSGTKGNTIYF. The CDR3 nucleotides are TGTGCCAGCGTGTCCGGGACAAAGGGAAACACCATATATTTT.

The rearrangement links TRBV7-9 to TRBJ2-3; D is possibly TRBD1 (5 bases). V was cut by 5 bases and J by 2 bases, with 11 bases left in between. The germline CDR1 and CDR2 sequences are SEHNR and FQNEAQ (reference sequence). The CDR3 has 14 residues. CDR3 loop: CASSVRQFTDTQYF. The CDR3 coding sequence is TGTGCCAGCAGCGTTAGACAGTTCACAGATACGCAGTATTTT.

This chain links TRBV11-2 with TRBJ1-3, with 8 bases lining up with TRBD1. Germline trimming cut 5 bases from V and 0 bases from J; bases unmatched to any gene: 3. The germline CDR1 and CDR2 sequences are SGHAT and FQNNGV. This CDR3 is built from 15 residues. DNA for the CDR3: TGTGCCAGCAGCCCAGGGACAGGCTCTGGAAACACCATATATTTT. Protein sequence: CASSPGTGSGNTIYF.

This chain links TRBV4-1 with TRBJ1-2; D is unclear. V was cut by 0 bases and J by 5 bases, with 13 bases left in between. The CDR3 is 15 amino acids. Germline V gene sequence: CDR1 MGHRA, CDR2 YSYEKL. This CDR3 reads CASSQDPGPSYGYTF. CDR3 DNA: TGCGCCAGCAGCCAAGATCCGGGTCCCTCGTATGGCTACACCTTC.

This sequence joins TRBV6-5 and TRBJ1-5, with D perhaps TRBD1 (5 bases). The germline V gene encodes CDR1 MNHEY and CDR2 SVGAGI. V was shortened by 7 bases and J by 4 bases, with 17 bases between the two germline ends. The CDR3 contains 15 residues. The CDR3 loop reads CASTRLDRYNQPQHF. The CDR3 nucleotides are TGTGCCAGCACCCGCTTAGACAGATATAATCAGCCCCAGCATTTT.

This clone was recorded only once. The rearrangement links TRBV30 to TRBJ2-5; 15 positions agree with TRBD2. The V and J ends lost 0 bases and 4 bases, in that order; junction bases with no gene match: 9. The CDR3 is 18 amino acids. CDR1 and CDR2 from the germline V gene are GTSNPN and SVGIG (reference sequence). CDR3 sequence reads: CAWSVPGLAGGRGETQYF. As DNA, the CDR3 is TGTGCCTGGAGTGTACCCGGACTAGCGGGAGGGAGGGGAGAGACCCAGTACTTC.

The chain couples TRBV9 to TRBJ2-1; a weak D match, TRBD1 (8 bases). The V gene's germline CDR1 is SGDLS and CDR2 YYNGEE. Trimming shortened V by 0 bases and J by 9 bases, and 22 bases separated the two germline ends. The CDR3 is 17 residues long. CDR3 region: CASSVEGSGTGRPEQFF. The CDR3 region has the DNA TGTGCCAGCAGCGTAGAGGGCAGCGGGACAGGTAGGCCTGAGCAGTTCTTC.

V and J are TRBV20-1 and TRBJ1-1; a weak D match, TRBD1 (5 bases). There are 11 residues in the CDR3. The V end lost 6 bases, the J end lost 8 bases, and 13 bases lay between the germline ends. Germline V gene lookup returns CDR1 DFQATT and CDR2 SNEGSKA (reference sequence). The chain's CDR3 is CSASRDGEAFF. The CDR3 coding sequence is TGCAGTGCCTCGCGGGACGGGGAAGCTTTCTTT.

The rearrangement uses TRBV6-5 and TRBJ2-2; perhaps TRBD2 as D (5 bases). The CDR3 is 13 amino acids. V was shortened by 6 bases and J by 7 bases, with 12 bases between the two germline ends. From germline, CDR1 is MNHEY and CDR2 SVGAGI. Here the CDR3 reads CASSLLRVGELFF. In nucleotides, the CDR3 is TGTGCCAGCAGCCTCCTGCGGGTCGGGGAGCTGTTTTTT.